A single sample is the source of the 19 T cell receptor beta chains below, sequenced in a study of T cell responses to AZD1222 COVID-19 vaccine. Method: immunoSEQ multiplex PCR; TCRdb's copy keeps in-frame clones and lacks some. The sample includes 150,000 or so clones, roughly 90% of them seen just once. This material consisted of peripheral blood, taken 28 days after the second AZD1222 dose. The receptors here all came from an adult who received the AZD1222 COVID-19 vaccine.

J is TRBJ2-3 and V is TRBV4-1; the match to TRBD2 covers 10 bases. J gave up 2 bases and V 4 bases, and 9 bases lay outside the gene matches. Germline V gene lookup returns CDR1 MGHRA and CDR2 YSYEKL. The CDR3 spans 17 residues. The CDR3 protein is CASSRTSGNFLTDTQYF. The CDR3, as DNA: TGCGCCAGCAGCCGGACTAGCGGTAATTTTCTCACAGATACGCAGTATTTT.

The chain has TRBV28 and TRBJ1-2; D possibly corresponds to TRBD1 (5 bases). This CDR3 contains 14 residues. Trimming pared 3 bases from V and 9 bases from J, leaving 17 bases between. Germline V gives CDR1 MDHEN, CDR2 SYDVKM. The CDR3 here is CASSLAGDRGSYTF. DNA of the CDR3: TGTGCCAGCAGTTTGGCCGGGGACCGCGGCAGCTACACCTTC.

The chain combines TRBV19 with TRBJ2-1; tentatively, D is TRBD1 (7 bases). Trimming pared 3 bases from V and 12 bases from J, leaving 21 bases between. The CDR3 is 15 amino acids. Germline-derived CDR1 and CDR2 are LNHDA and SQIVND (reference sequence). The CDR3 loop is CASSMRGGDSGVQFF. CDR3 nucleotides: TGTGCCAGTAGTATGAGAGGCGGGGACAGCGGTGTGCAGTTCTTC.

Details on this clone: Other nucleotide sequences from this sample produce the same CDR3. The CDR3 DNA reads as TGTGCCAGCAGCGTGGCTGGCTCTGGGGCCAACGTCCTGACTTTC. As protein: CASSVAGSGANVLTF. The chain joins TRBV9 to TRBJ2-6; D not resolved. CDR1 and CDR2 from the germline V gene are SGDLS and YYNGEE. This CDR3 has 15 amino acids. V shed 2 bases and J shed 0 bases, with 6 bases lying between them.

The CDR3 region has the DNA TGTGCCATCAGGGAGACAGGTCAAGAGACCCAGTACTTC. As protein: CAIRETGQETQYF. The genes are TRBV10-3 and TRBJ2-5; D is possibly TRBD1 (6 bases). Germline lookup yields CDR1 ENHRY and CDR2 SYGVKD. The V end was cut by 6 bases, the J end by 2 bases, with 10 bases between. The length of the CDR3 is 13 residues.

The gene calls are TRBV24-1 and TRBJ2-7; 7 bases agree with TRBD2. This CDR3 is 16 amino acids long. V shed 5 bases and J 2 bases; nucleotides not matched to a gene: 11. The germline V gene has CDR1 KGHDR and CDR2 SFDVKD. As DNA, the CDR3 is TGTGCCACCAGTGGGACGGGTGCGGGAGACCCCTACGAGCAGTACTTC. Residues: CATSGTGAGDPYEQYF.

The chain links TRBV7-2 to TRBJ2-1, with no clear D. V shed 5 bases and J shed 7 bases, with 15 bases lying between them. The CDR3 extends over 14 amino acids. CDR1 and CDR2 from the germline V gene are SGHTA and FQGNSA. CDR3 DNA: TGTGCCAGCAGCCGTCCAGCTGGCGAAAATGAGCAGTTCTTC. This translates into CASSRPAGENEQFF.

J is TRBJ1-1 and V is TRBV5-1, with 9 bases aligning to TRBD1. The CDR3 sequence is 14 residues long. The V gene's germline CDR1 is SGHRS and CDR2 YFSETQ. J was trimmed by 4 bases and V by 3 bases; bases with no gene match: 4. CDR3: CASSYRGLGTEAFF. The CDR3 bases are TGCGCCAGCAGCTACAGGGGGCTTGGCACTGAAGCTTTCTTT.

The CDR3: CASSPVLLSPRNRGIGNTIYF. The CDR3, as DNA: TGTGCCAGCTCACCAGTTCTTTTGTCGCCCCGGAACAGGGGAATTGGAAACACCATATATTTT. V is TRBV18 and J is TRBJ1-3, with 7 bases fitting TRBD1. After removal of 2 bases from V and 3 bases from J, the junction contained 22 bases not matched to a gene. The CDR3 is 21 residues long. The germline CDR1 and CDR2 sequences are KGHSH and LQKENI.

V usage is TRBV5-1 and J usage is TRBJ2-7; D remains unclear. V was shortened by 5 bases and J by 2 bases, with 17 bases between the two germline ends. This CDR3 region has 15 residues. CDR1 is SGHRS, CDR2 YFSETQ, per germline. CDR3 DNA: TGCGCCAGCAGGTTCTCCTCAACAGATACCTACGAGCAGTACTTC. Protein sequence: CASRFSSTDTYEQYF. Looking up the rest from reference TRBV5-1 and TRBJ2-7 gives the full variable domain: KAGVTQTPRYLIKTRGQQVTLSCSPISGHRSVSWYQQTPGQGLQFLFEYFSETQRNKGNFPGRFSGRQFSNSRSEMNVSTLELGDSALYLCASRFSSTDTYEQYFGPGTRLTVT.

The chain has TRBV5-4 and TRBJ2-7; D may be TRBD1 (7 bases). Germline V gene lookup returns CDR1 SGHNT and CDR2 YYREEE (reference sequence). This CDR3 contains 14 residues. Trimming shortened V by 4 bases and J by 2 bases, and 13 bases separated the two germline ends. CDR3 amino acids: CASSGGDRTYEQYF. CDR3 DNA sequence: TGTGCCAGCAGCGGAGGGGACAGAACCTACGAGCAGTACTTC.

This CDR3 reads CASSLGSGTGSTDTQYF. In nucleotides, the CDR3 is TGTGCCAGCAGCTTAGGAAGTGGGACAGGCTCCACAGATACGCAGTATTTT. The chain is built from TRBV7-6 and TRBJ2-3, with 8 bases fitting TRBD1. Germline loops: CDR1 SGHVS, CDR2 FNYEAQ. This CDR3 region has 17 residues. Trimming cost V 1 base and J 2 bases; bases outside gene matches: 8.

This clone turned up a few times. The CDR3 DNA reads TGTGCCAGCAGTGAAAGGACTAGCGGGCCCTACAATGAGCAGTTCTTC. Translated, it gives CASSERTSGPYNEQFF. The chain is built from TRBV2 and TRBJ2-1; TRBD2 matches at 11 bases. CDR1 SNHLY and CDR2 FYNNEI come from the germline V gene. The CDR3 is made up of 16 amino acids. Trimming at V came to 2 bases and at J to 2 bases, leaving 2 bases not matched to a gene.

The rearrangement uses TRBV5-6 and TRBJ1-1; a possible D gene is TRBD1 (5 bases). Germline V gives CDR1 SGHDT, CDR2 YYEEEE. With 4 bases removed from V and 0 bases from J, the gap between germline ends came to 13 bases. The CDR3 length is 15 residues. The CDR3 sequence is CASSLGVGMNTEAFF. CDR3 in DNA: TGTGCCAGCAGCCTGGGGGTCGGAATGAACACTGAAGCTTTCTTT.

V usage is TRBV2 and J usage is TRBJ1-5; no reliable D call. This CDR3 spans 13 amino acids. Germline CDR1 is SNHLY and CDR2 is FYNNEI. Trimming pared 4 bases from V and 4 bases from J, leaving 8 bases between. The CDR3 nucleotides are TGTGCCAGCAGTGCCCGACAAAATCAGCCCCAGCATTTT. This sequence encodes CASSARQNQPQHF.

This rearrangement joins TRBV4-2 to TRBJ1-5; D may be TRBD1 (6 bases). Germline CDR1 reads LGHNA; CDR2 reads YNFKEQ. Trimming pared 1 base from V and 6 bases from J, leaving 13 bases between. CDR3 length: 15 amino acids. This chain's CDR3 is CASSQVPQGAQPQHF. DNA of the CDR3: TGTGCCAGCAGCCAAGTGCCACAGGGCGCTCAGCCCCAGCATTTT.

The chain is built from TRBV15 and TRBJ1-6; a weak D match, TRBD1 (5 bases). CDR3 length: 18 residues. Germline V gene sequence: CDR1 LNHNV, CDR2 YYDKDF (reference sequence). With 1 base removed from V and 2 bases from J, the gap between germline ends came to 15 bases. The CDR3 DNA sequence: TGTGCCACCAGCAGAGGTGTGACAGACGATCCCTATAATTCACCCCTCCACTTT. Amino acid sequence: CATSRGVTDDPYNSPLHF.

Details on this clone: The sample carries other DNA sequences with the same CDR3. V is TRBV19 and J is TRBJ1-5, with D hard to call. CDR3 length equals 12 residues. CDR1 LNHDA and CDR2 SQIVND come from the germline V gene (reference sequence). V dropped 5 bases and J dropped 9 bases, with 11 bases sitting between them. This CDR3 is CASSPPRGPQHF. The CDR3 DNA is TGTGCCAGTAGTCCCCCCCGGGGGCCCCAGCATTTT. The complete variable domain, with remaining parts taken from reference TRBV19 and TRBJ1-5, reads DGGITQSPKYLFRKEGQNVTLSCEQNLNHDAMYWYRQDPGQGLRLIYYSQIVNDFQKGDIAEGYSVSREKKESFPLTVTSAQKNPTAFYLCASSPPRGPQHFGDGTRLSIL.

The V gene is TRBV13, the J gene TRBJ2-3; D uncertain. The V gene's germline CDR1 is PRHDT and CDR2 FYEKMQ (reference sequence). This CDR3 is built from 14 residues. Trimming pared 5 bases from V and 2 bases from J, leaving 11 bases between. The CDR3 coding sequence is TGTGCCAGCAGCCCCCCTTTAGTCACAGATACGCAGTATTTT. Encoded protein: CASSPPLVTDTQYF.